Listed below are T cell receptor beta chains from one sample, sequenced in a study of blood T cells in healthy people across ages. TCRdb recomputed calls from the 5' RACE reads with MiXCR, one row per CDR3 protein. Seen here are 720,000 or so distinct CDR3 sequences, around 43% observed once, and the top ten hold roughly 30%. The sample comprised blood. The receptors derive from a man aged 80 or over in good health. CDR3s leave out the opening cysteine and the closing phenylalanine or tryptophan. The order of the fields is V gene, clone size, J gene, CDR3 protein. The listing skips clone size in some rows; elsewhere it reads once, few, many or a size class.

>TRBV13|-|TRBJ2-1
ASSFGLAGGEQF
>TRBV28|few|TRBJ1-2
ASSQHLSGTAHYT
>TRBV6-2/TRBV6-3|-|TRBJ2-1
ASNPASSNEQF
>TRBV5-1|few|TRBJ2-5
ASSSGLAEQETQY
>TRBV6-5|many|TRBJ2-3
ASSYDATDTQY
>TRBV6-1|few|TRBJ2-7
ASSVSDSYEQY
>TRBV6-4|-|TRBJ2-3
ASSDGTSGLLSTDTQY
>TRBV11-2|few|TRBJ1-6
ASSSDRGSLH
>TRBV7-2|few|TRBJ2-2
ASSPTTGWQTGELF
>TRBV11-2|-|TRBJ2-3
ASTNGQGGTDTQY
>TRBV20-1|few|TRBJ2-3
SAGPPLAGDLGSTDTQY
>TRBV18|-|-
ASSPQISREAETQY
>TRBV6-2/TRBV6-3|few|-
ASSYPLLEDPGYEQY
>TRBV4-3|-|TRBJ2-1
ASSQDRSGRRETQF
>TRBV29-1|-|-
STKSPGTETQY
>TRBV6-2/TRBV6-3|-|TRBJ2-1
ASSYYGTGREQF